The next 30 T cell receptor beta chains were all read from a single sample in a study of cytomegalovirus exposure and HLA in healthy donors (dated by TCRdb to about 2017). The receptor library was made with the immunoSEQ multiplex PCR assay. For the multiplex PCR, a mixture combining 60 forward primers for TCR Vbeta segments and 13 reverse primers for TCR Jbeta segments was used. TCRdb carries this immuneACCESS record with in-frame sequences only. Its versions omit some clonotypes, under half of them owing to an unresolved V gene in the studies checked, with the rest unexplained. The sample table records roughly 150,000 clones; roughly 82% of these occur just once. Of the sample, 5.7% falls within the top ten clones. The specimen was PBMCs. These receptors came from a man in his thirties or forties in good health and CMV-seropositive.

V and J are TRBV30 and TRBJ1-2; TRBD1 matches 9 bases. The germline V gene encodes CDR1 GTSNPN and CDR2 SVGIG (reference sequence). Trimming took 1 base from V and 4 from J; bases not matched to a gene: 1. This CDR3 is 13 amino acids long. As DNA, the CDR3 is TGTGCCTGGAGTGAGGACAGGGGCTATGGCTACACCTTC. It specifies CAWSEDRGYGYTF.

Points on this clone: One end of the junction does not line up with germline, which may come from a read error. The chain combines TRBV7-9 with TRBJ1-5, with TRBD1 as a possible D gene (6 bases). From germline, CDR1 is SEHNR and CDR2 FQNEAQ (reference sequence). The CDR3 is 17 residues long. The CDR3 protein is CSSSLAPGGVRNQPQHF. DNA of the CDR3: TGTTCCAGCAGCTTAGCGCCGGGGGGCGTGAGGAATCAGCCCCAGCATTTT.

The genes are TRBV6-5 and TRBJ2-7, with 11 bases that match TRBD2. This CDR3 has 16 residues. V lost 4 bases to trimming and J lost 3 bases; unmatched junction nucleotides: 8. Germline assignment: CDR1 MNHEY and CDR2 SVGAGI. CDR3 amino acids: CASSSDLGLADYEQYF. The CDR3 nucleotides read TGTGCCAGCAGTTCCGATCTGGGACTAGCGGACTACGAGCAGTACTTC.

CDR3 loop: CASSLYGETGVRSPLHF. CDR3 coding DNA: TGTGCCAGCAGCTTGTACGGCGAGACAGGAGTTCGTTCACCCCTCCACTTT. The chain carries TRBV5-5 and TRBJ1-6; D is perhaps TRBD1 (6 bases). The CDR3 is made up of 17 amino acids. V was pared by 1 base and J by 9 bases, with 20 bases between. The germline CDR1 and CDR2 sequences are SGHKS and YYEKEE (reference sequence).

The chain carries TRBV30 and TRBJ1-2; D gene unclear. The CDR3 is 13 amino acids. Germline V gives CDR1 GTSNPN, CDR2 SVGIG (reference sequence). V was pared by 2 bases and J by 2 bases, with 9 bases between. CDR3 sequence: CAWSLERNYGYTF. The CDR3 region has the DNA TGTGCCTGGAGTCTAGAGAGAAACTATGGCTACACCTTC.

The V call is TRBV11-3, the J call TRBJ2-7; 8 bases agree with TRBD1. From germline, CDR1 is SGHNT and CDR2 YENEEA. This CDR3 has 14 amino acids. Losses at the gene ends were 1 base for V and 6 bases for J; bases not matched to a gene: 5. Written as DNA, the CDR3 is TGTGCCAGCAGCTTAGGGACAGGGAGTTCCGAGCAGTACTTC. Translation gives CASSLGTGSSEQYF.

The V gene is TRBV2, the J gene TRBJ2-5, with D possibly being TRBD2 (5 bases). Germline lookup yields CDR1 SNHLY and CDR2 FYNNEI. The CDR3 extends over 12 amino acids. V lost 5 bases, J lost 9 bases, and 13 bases lay in between. The CDR3 here is CASSIAGWPQYF. In nucleotides, the CDR3 is TGTGCCAGCAGTATCGCGGGCTGGCCCCAGTACTTC.

The chain combines TRBV7-8 with TRBJ2-7; TRBD2 matches 7 bases. Losses at the gene ends were 5 bases for V and 3 bases for J; bases not matched to a gene: 7. CDR1 is SGHVS and CDR2 is FQNEAQ in the germline V gene. The CDR3 is 14 amino acids. The DNA for the CDR3 is TGTGCCAGCAGCGCAAGCGGGGCCCTCTACGAGCAGTACTTC. Translating it yields CASSASGALYEQYF. Looking up the rest from reference TRBV7-8 and TRBJ2-7 gives the full variable domain: GAGVSQSPRYKVAKRGQDVALRCDPISGHVSLFWYQQALGQGPEFLTYFQNEAQLDKSGLPSDRFFAERPEGSVSTLKIQRTQQEDSAVYLCASSASGALYEQYFGPGTRLTVT.

The rearrangement uses TRBV19 and TRBJ1-6; 8 bases map to TRBD1. CDR3 length: 14 residues. Germline CDR1 and CDR2: LNHDA and SQIVND (reference sequence). With V trimmed by 5 bases and J by 7 bases, 4 bases remained unmatched. CDR3 loop: CASSPWDRNSPLHF. The CDR3 DNA follows: TGTGCCAGTAGTCCTTGGGACAGGAATTCACCCCTCCACTTT.

Here the CDR3 DNA reads TGTGCCAGCAGCCAACAGGTAGGGGCTGGAGAGACCCAGTACTTC. Protein product: CASSQQVGAGETQYF. This chain connects TRBV9 to TRBJ2-5, with D maybe TRBD1 (5 bases). Germline lookup yields CDR1 SGDLS and CDR2 YYNGEE. Trimming cost V 4 bases and J 4 bases, with 17 bases left between them. This CDR3 has 15 amino acids. The full variable domain, rest sourced from reference TRBV9 and TRBJ2-5, is DSGVTQTPKHLITATGQRVTLRCSPRSGDLSVYWYQQSLDQGLQFLIQYYNGEERAKGNILERFSAQQFPDLHSELNLSSLELGDSALYFCASSQQVGAGETQYFGPGTRLLVL.

The table lists this clone with a count of one. This rearrangement joins TRBV6-4 to TRBJ2-7, with 8 bases matching TRBD2. The germline V gene encodes CDR1 MRHNA and CDR2 SNTAGT. The ends lost 2 bases at V and 3 bases at J; junction bases unmatched: 9. This CDR3 contains 16 residues. The CDR3 loop is CASSDPVVAGGYEQYF. In DNA, the CDR3 is TGTGCCAGCAGTGACCCCGTGGTTGCGGGAGGCTACGAGCAGTACTTC.

CDR3 in amino acids: CASSFVGLGYGYTF. CDR3 coding DNA: TGTGCCAGCAGTTTCGTCGGTCTCGGCTATGGCTACACCTTC. This chain connects TRBV28 to TRBJ1-2; no clear D gene. The ends were cut back, 3 bases at V and 4 bases at J, with 12 bases in the middle. The germline V gene has CDR1 MDHEN and CDR2 SYDVKM. The CDR3 runs 14 residues.

The CDR3 nucleotides are TGTGCCAGCAGAGACCCGGGACTAGCGGGAGGAGTGGCGCAGTATTTT. Amino acid sequence: CASRDPGLAGGVAQYF. The chain is built from TRBV11-1 and TRBJ2-3; 15 bases agree with TRBD2. Germline V CDR1 and CDR2: SGHAT, FQDESV (reference sequence). The CDR3 totals 16 residues. J gave up 10 bases and V 6 bases, and 11 bases lay outside the gene matches.

V is TRBV2 and J is TRBJ2-1, with 8 nucleotides matching TRBD2. Germline V gene lookup returns CDR1 SNHLY and CDR2 FYNNEI. The CDR3 runs 15 residues. V lost 6 bases and J lost 9; bases outside the gene matches: 13. This CDR3 reads CASSPESGGLSEQFF. DNA for the CDR3: TGTGCCAGCAGCCCGGAGAGCGGGGGCCTCAGTGAGCAGTTCTTC.

The V call is TRBV25-1, the J call TRBJ1-4; tentatively, D is TRBD1 (5 bases). The CDR3 has 11 amino acids. CDR1 is MGHDK and CDR2 is SYGVNS in the germline V gene. Deletions cut 3 bases from V and 15 bases from J, with 11 bases between. The CDR3 spells CASSDTGSVFF. The CDR3 nucleotides read TGTGCCAGCAGTGACACAGGTTCGGTGTTTTTT.

The chain has TRBV5-1 and TRBJ2-6; D unclear. The germline V and J ends were trimmed by 0 bases and 0 bases, with 7 bases remaining between them. This CDR3 is 16 amino acids long. The germline V gene has CDR1 SGHRS and CDR2 YFSETQ. CDR3 DNA sequence: TGCGCCAGCAGCTTGGACGTGAGCTCTGGGGCCAACGTCCTGACTTTC. The encoded protein is CASSLDVSSGANVLTF.

A word on this clone: A junction boundary mismatches the germline segment, possibly from a read error. This chain links TRBV5-1 with TRBJ2-6; D is possibly TRBD1 (5 bases). CDR3 length equals 15 residues. From germline, CDR1 is SGHRS and CDR2 YFSETQ. CDR3 region: CASSFQETGANGLTF. The DNA for the CDR3 is TGCGCCAGCAGCTTTCAGGAGACTGGGGCCAACGGCCTGACTTTC.

The J gene is TRBJ2-5, the V gene TRBV27; tentative D call: TRBD1 (8 bases). The V end was cut by 3 bases, the J end by 2 bases, with 19 bases between. Per the germline V gene, CDR1 is MNHEY and CDR2 is SMNVEV (reference sequence). The CDR3 is made up of 17 amino acids. CDR3 residues: CASSFRGGDRGQETQYF. Written as DNA, the CDR3 is TGTGCCAGCAGTTTCCGCGGGGGTGACAGGGGACAAGAGACCCAGTACTTC.

The J gene is TRBJ1-6, the V gene TRBV7-5; the D call in the table, TRBD1, was not verified against the DNA. TRBV7-5 is described as a pseudogene. The CDR3 is 16 residues long. The CDR3 DNA follows: TGTGCCAGAAGCCCCCTCCAGGTATTAGGTAATTCACCCCTCCACTTT. Translating it yields CARSPLQVLGNSPLHF.

The chain has TRBV27 and TRBJ2-7; 9 bases align to TRBD2. This CDR3 region has 16 residues. Trimming cost V 5 bases and J 3 bases; bases outside gene matches: 11. Germline lookup yields CDR1 MNHEY and CDR2 SMNVEV (reference sequence). As DNA, the CDR3 is TGTGCCAGCAGTCCCCGGGGAGCGGGGGGTTTCTACGAGCAGTACTTC. Residues: CASSPRGAGGFYEQYF.

This chain joins TRBV12-5 and TRBJ2-1, with TRBD2 matching 8 bases. J gave up 0 bases and V 4 bases, and 2 bases lay outside the gene matches. CDR1 is LGHNT and CDR2 is FRNRAP in the germline V gene. This CDR3 spans 15 amino acids. In DNA form, the CDR3 reads TGTGCTAGTGGTTCCGGGGGGGACTCCTACAATGAGCAGTTCTTC. Translated, it gives CASGSGGDSYNEQFF.

The chain joins TRBV6-5 to TRBJ2-7; D perhaps matches TRBD1 (5 bases). The V end was cut by 0 bases, the J end by 0 bases, with 9 bases between. The germline V gene encodes CDR1 MNHEY and CDR2 SVGAGI. This CDR3 is built from 15 residues. This chain's CDR3 is CASSYSSGNSYEQYF. The DNA of the CDR3 is TGTGCCAGCAGTTACTCCTCAGGGAACTCCTACGAGCAGTACTTC.

CDR3 bases: TGTGCCAGCAGTTTCTTGACTAGCGGGAGTCAGTACGAGCAGTACTTC. Translation: CASSFLTSGSQYEQYF. This chain uses TRBV27 with TRBJ2-7; 12 bases are shared with TRBD2. V gave up 3 bases and J gave up 4 bases; unmatched junction bases: 7. The CDR3 is 16 amino acids. The V gene's germline CDR1 is MNHEY and CDR2 SMNVEV (reference sequence).

CDR3 region: CASRATLLAGGPDTQYF. CDR3 in DNA: TGTGCAAGTCGCGCCACGCTTCTAGCGGGAGGACCAGATACGCAGTATTTT. The chain joins TRBV12-2 to TRBJ2-3; the tabulated D call, TRBD2, remains unverified against the DNA. TRBV12-2 is labeled a pseudogene. This CDR3 comprises 17 residues.

The V and J genes are TRBV28 and TRBJ2-7, with 11 bases matching TRBD2. This CDR3 contains 17 residues. Looked up from germline, CDR1 is MDHEN and CDR2 is SYDVKM. Losses at the gene ends were 4 bases for V and 1 base for J; bases not matched to a gene: 9. In DNA, the CDR3 is TGTGCCAGCAGTTCGAATGTACTAGCGGGAGAGTCCTACGAGCAGTACTTC. It translates to CASSSNVLAGESYEQYF.

J is TRBJ2-1 and V is TRBV19, with 10 nucleotides matching TRBD2. J lost 5 bases, V lost 2 bases, and 3 bases had no gene match. Per the germline V gene, CDR1 is LNHDA and CDR2 is SQIVND (reference sequence). This CDR3 is 15 amino acids long. The CDR3 DNA follows: TGTGCCAGTAGTATACTAGCGGGAGCCCACAATGAGCAGTTCTTC. Amino acids: CASSILAGAHNEQFF.

As concerns this clone: Other nucleotide sequences in the sample specify the same CDR3. The V gene is TRBV4-1, the J gene TRBJ2-1; tentatively, D is TRBD2 (6 bases). The length of the CDR3 is 11 residues. The germline CDR1 and CDR2 sequences are MGHRA and YSYEKL. The V end lost 6 bases, the J end lost 9 bases, and 9 bases lay between the germline ends. The DNA of the CDR3 is TGCGCCAGCAGACTAGCCTCTGAGCAGTTCTTC. Its translation: CASRLASEQFF.

This clone was counted between two and nine times. V is TRBV7-9 and J is TRBJ1-2, with 8 bases lining up with TRBD1. Germline CDR1 SEHNR, CDR2 FQNEAQ (reference sequence). This CDR3 region has 14 residues. The V and J ends lost 5 bases and 8 bases, in that order; junction bases with no gene match: 10. The DNA of the CDR3 is TGTGCCAGCAGCGGCGGGCAGGGGGCGTTGGGCTACACCTTC. It yields the protein CASSGGQGALGYTF. The whole variable domain, remainder taken from reference TRBV7-9 and TRBJ1-2, is DTGVSQNPRHKITKRGQNVTFRCDPISEHNRLYWYRQTLGQGPEFLTYFQNEAQLEKSRLLSDRFSAERPKGSFSTLEIQRTEQGDSAMYLCASSGGQGALGYTFGSGTRLTVV.

The rearrangement joins TRBV21-1 to TRBJ1-4; whether TRBD1, the table's D call, matches the DNA was not checked. TRBV21-1 is tagged as a pseudogene. The CDR3 is 14 residues long. The CDR3 DNA is TGTGCCAGCAGCATCGTACCAGGGGAAGAAAAACTGTTTTTT. Amino acids: CASSIVPGEEKLFF.

This chain uses TRBV5-1 with TRBJ1-3; D is ambiguous. CDR3 size: 16 residues. V was shortened by 0 bases and J by 0 bases, with 10 bases between the two germline ends. Germline V gene lookup returns CDR1 SGHRS and CDR2 YFSETQ. CDR3 residues: CASSLDLLNSGNTIYF. The CDR3 DNA reads TGCGCCAGCAGCTTGGATCTTTTAAACTCTGGAAACACCATATATTTT.